This entry lists 4 T cell receptor beta chains sequenced from one sample in a study of human versus mouse CDR3 diversity and MHC coevolution. Only in-frame clones appear in the TCRdb table, and some are missing; sequencing was by immunoSEQ multiplex PCR. In the table there are tens of thousands of clones, 93% of which are singletons. The material sequenced was naive CD4+ T cells from blood. Subset defined: CD45RO-negative CD62L-positive naive CD4 T cells. These receptors were taken from a person aged 30-69 years in good health.

J is TRBJ2-7 and V is TRBV9, with 7 bases matching TRBD2. The CDR3 is made up of 15 amino acids. Germline V gene lookup returns CDR1 SGDLS and CDR2 YYNGEE. J gave up 2 bases and V 0 bases, and 5 bases lay outside the gene matches. The CDR3: CASSVEGGGPYEQYF. CDR3 nucleotides: TGTGCCAGCAGCGTAGAAGGCGGGGGTCCCTACGAGCAGTACTTC.

This clone appeared a single time. The gene calls are TRBV27 and TRBJ1-2; 8 nucleotides align to TRBD1. J was trimmed by 2 bases and V by 1 base; bases with no gene match: 6. Germline CDR1 reads MNHEY; CDR2 reads SMNVEV (reference sequence). The CDR3 totals 16 residues. This CDR3 is CASSLWAGGENYGYTF. The CDR3 coding sequence is TGTGCCAGCAGTTTATGGGCAGGGGGCGAAAACTATGGCTACACCTTC.

The chain has TRBV5-6 and TRBJ1-3; possibly TRBD1 for D (5 bases). V lost 4 bases to trimming and J lost 0 bases, with 14 bases between them. CDR3 length: 16 residues. CDR1 is SGHDT, CDR2 YYEEEE, per germline. Here the CDR3 DNA reads TGTGCCAGCAGCGGTATCGGGACTACCTCTGGAAACACCATATATTTT. This translates into CASSGIGTTSGNTIYF.

The chain combines TRBV15 with TRBJ2-7; D remains unclear. Trimming removed 3 bases at V and 2 bases at J, with 8 bases between. Germline CDR1 is LNHNV and CDR2 is YYDKDF (reference sequence). The length of the CDR3 is 13 residues. CDR3 coding DNA: TGTGCCACCAGCAGCGAACAGACCTACGAGCAGTACTTC. It encodes CATSSEQTYEQYF.